These T cell receptor beta chains were read from a single sample in a study of T cell responses to AZD1222 COVID-19 vaccine. Here immunoSEQ multiplex PCR was the method, and the copy in TCRdb shows in-frame clones only, minus some. The sample shows 180,000 or so clones, around nine tenths of them seen only once. The source material was peripheral blood, sampled 28 days after the second AZD1222 dose. These receptors were taken from an adult who received the AZD1222 COVID-19 vaccine. CDR3s include the opening cysteine and the closing phenylalanine or tryptophan. D genes are given only for firm matches. A clone size is listed for some rows: how often the clone was seen (once, few, many), or a class if it is expanded.

D: NA; size: NA; J: TRBJ1-1; V: TRBV7-8; DNA: TGTGCCAGCACCCCTCGGGCGGGGAGGAGGAGTAGCACTGAAGCTTTCTTT; CDR3: CASTPRAGRRSSTEAFF
D: NA; size: NA; J: TRBJ1-2; V: TRBV4-2; DNA: TGTGCCAGCAGCCAAGATCGAGAGCCAGACTATGGCTACACCTTC; CDR3: CASSQDREPDYGYTF
D: NA; size: NA; J: TRBJ2-1; V: TRBV4-1; DNA: TGCGCCAGCAGCCTAGAGGGGGGGGCCCTTATTATCCACAATGAGCAGTTCTTC; CDR3: CASSLEGGALIIHNEQFF
D: NA; size: NA; J: TRBJ1-3; V: TRBV5-1; DNA: TGCGCCAGCAGCGAGGGGAGCTCTGGAAACACCATATATTTT; CDR3: CASSEGSSGNTIYF
D: NA; size: once; J: TRBJ1-4; V: TRBV12-3/TRBV12-4; DNA: TGTGCCAGCAGTTTGTTTAATATTGAAAAACTGTTTTTT; CDR3: CASSLFNIEKLFF
D: NA; size: NA; J: TRBJ2-7; V: TRBV6-5; DNA: TGTGCCAGCAGTCCTCGCCATAGAGGGTCCTACGAGCAGTACTTC; CDR3: CASSPRHRGSYEQYF
D: NA; size: NA; J: TRBJ1-2; V: TRBV19; DNA: TGTGCCAGTACCGGACCCTGGTTAGGCTACACCTTC; CDR3: CASTGPWLGYTF
D: TRBD1; size: once; J: TRBJ2-3; V: TRBV28; DNA: TGTGCCAGCAGCACCCCGGACAGGGTCAAGGATACGCAGTATTTT; CDR3: CASSTPDRVKDTQYF
D: NA; size: NA; J: TRBJ1-1; V: TRBV21-1; DNA: TGTGCCAGCAGCACGCCACGGACAGGGGGCGAGGCTTTCTTT; CDR3: CASSTPRTGGEAFF
D: NA; size: NA; J: TRBJ1-1; V: TRBV6-5; DNA: TGTGCCAGCAGTTACTCGGGCCTAAACACTGAAGCTTTCTTT; CDR3: CASSYSGLNTEAFF
D: NA; size: NA; J: TRBJ1-2; V: TRBV18; DNA: TGTGCCAGCTCACCTACAGCTAACTATGGCTACACCTTC; CDR3: CASSPTANYGYTF
D: TRBD2; size: NA; J: TRBJ2-3; V: TRBV6-2/TRBV6-3; DNA: TGTGCCAGCAGTCTGGGACTAGCGGGGGGAGCGCAGTATTTT; CDR3: CASSLGLAGGAQYF
D: NA; size: NA; J: TRBJ1-1; V: TRBV29-1; DNA: TGCAGCGTATCACTCGGGACGGTAAACACTGAAGCTTTCTTT; CDR3: CSVSLGTVNTEAFF
D: TRBD1; size: NA; J: TRBJ1-2; V: TRBV3-1/TRBV3-2; DNA: TGTGCCAGCAGCAGGACAGGGGAAGTCTATGGCTACACCTTC; CDR3: CASSRTGEVYGYTF
D: NA; size: once; J: TRBJ2-3; V: TRBV6-6; DNA: TGTGCCAGCAGTGCGGCACAGGGTATGGCAGATACGCAGTATTTT; CDR3: CASSAAQGMADTQYF
D: NA; size: NA; J: TRBJ2-1; V: TRBV5-1; DNA: TGCGCCAGCAGCTTAGGTCTAGCCGGGGTGCGCCTCTACAATGAGCAGTTCTTC; CDR3: CASSLGLAGVRLYNEQFF
D: NA; size: NA; J: TRBJ1-2; V: TRBV21-1; DNA: TGTGCCAGCAGCAAGGACTACACCTTC; CDR3: CASSKDYTF
D: NA; size: NA; J: TRBJ1-5; V: TRBV7-2; DNA: TGTGCCAGCAGCTTAGGGCAGAATCAGCCCCAGCATTTT; CDR3: CASSLGQNQPQHF
D: TRBD2; size: NA; J: TRBJ2-3; V: TRBV10-1; DNA: TGCGCCAGCAGTGAGCCGGGACTAGCGGGAGGGTCTAGCACAGATACGCAGTATTTT; CDR3: CASSEPGLAGGSSTDTQYF
D: NA; size: NA; J: TRBJ1-3; V: TRBV18; DNA: TGTGCCAGCTCGCCGGGGCTTCAGGCTGGAAACACCATATATTTT; CDR3: CASSPGLQAGNTIYF
D: NA; size: NA; J: TRBJ1-6; V: TRBV3-1/TRBV3-2; DNA: TGTGCCAGCAGCCAAGCTCTTGTGGCAGCCAATTCACCCCTCCACTTT; CDR3: CASSQALVAANSPLHF
D: NA; size: NA; J: TRBJ2-1; V: TRBV27; DNA: TGTGCCAGCAGTTCATGGACAGGCGGCAGGAGGGACAATGAGCAGTTCTTC; CDR3: CASSSWTGGRRDNEQFF
D: TRBD1; size: NA; J: TRBJ1-5; V: TRBV6-2/TRBV6-3; DNA: TGTGCCAGCAGCCCAACCAGGGCAGGGGGCGCGAGACAGCCCCAGCATTTT; CDR3: CASSPTRAGGARQPQHF
D: NA; size: NA; J: TRBJ2-3; V: TRBV7-2; DNA: TGTGCCAGCAGGGTCGGGAGCACAGATACGCAGTATTTT; CDR3: CASRVGSTDTQYF
D: NA; size: NA; J: TRBJ1-4; V: TRBV7-8; DNA: TGTGCCAGCAGCTTAGGGAGGGGGGATGAAAAACTGTTTTTT; CDR3: CASSLGRGDEKLFF
D: NA; size: NA; J: TRBJ1-2; V: TRBV9; DNA: TGTGCCAGCAGCGTAGACCCCGACACCTATGGCTACACCTTC; CDR3: CASSVDPDTYGYTF
D: NA; size: NA; J: TRBJ1-5; V: TRBV4-1; DNA: TGCGCCAGCAGCCAAATGTCGGTGTTGGGCAATCAGCCCCAGCATTTT; CDR3: CASSQMSVLGNQPQHF
D: NA; size: NA; J: TRBJ2-3; V: TRBV11-1; DNA: TGTGCCAGCAGACCCACGGGGGATACGCAGTATTTT; CDR3: CASRPTGDTQYF
D: NA; size: NA; J: TRBJ1-2; V: TRBV7-9; DNA: TGTGCCAGCAGCACAACCCCGGCAGGTGAATATGGCTACACCTTC; CDR3: CASSTTPAGEYGYTF
D: NA; size: NA; J: TRBJ1-1; V: TRBV11-3; DNA: TGTGCCAGCAGCTCGCATGGGGGGGCCGGCACTGAAGCTTTCTTT; CDR3: CASSSHGGAGTEAFF
D: TRBD1; size: NA; J: TRBJ2-7; V: TRBV11-3; DNA: TGTGCCAGCGCTCAGAGGGACAGGGGTGACGAGCAGTACTTC; CDR3: CASAQRDRGDEQYF
D: NA; size: NA; J: TRBJ1-2; V: TRBV12-3/TRBV12-4; DNA: TGTGCCAGCAGTGCAGGGGCGCATGGCTACACCTTC; CDR3: CASSAGAHGYTF
D: NA; size: NA; J: TRBJ1-2; V: TRBV7-9; DNA: TGTGCCAGCAGCTTAGATCTGGGGAGCTATGGCTACACCTTC; CDR3: CASSLDLGSYGYTF
D: NA; size: NA; J: TRBJ2-5; V: TRBV3-1/TRBV3-2; DNA: TGTGCCAGCAGCCAAGGACTAGTCGGGGAGACCCAGTACTTC; CDR3: CASSQGLVGETQYF
D: NA; size: NA; J: TRBJ1-5; V: TRBV6-5; DNA: TGTGCCAGCAGTTACGGAACGTCGCAGCCCCAGCATTTT; CDR3: CASSYGTSQPQHF
D: TRBD2; size: NA; J: TRBJ2-5; V: TRBV10-1; DNA: TGCGCCAGCAGTCCATCCGGGCTAGCGGGCGACCAAGAGACCCAGTACTTC; CDR3: CASSPSGLAGDQETQYF
D: NA; size: once; J: TRBJ1-4; V: TRBV27; DNA: TGTGCCAGCAGTTTAGGAGTCACCCGGGCAACTAATGAAAAACTGTTTTTT; CDR3: CASSLGVTRATNEKLFF
D: NA; size: NA; J: TRBJ2-5; V: TRBV6-5; DNA: TGTGCCAGCAGTCAACTCCTGGCAGGGCAAGAGACCCAGTACTTC; CDR3: CASSQLLAGQETQYF
D: NA; size: NA; J: TRBJ2-5; V: TRBV5-1; DNA: TGCGCCAGCAGCCCCGGAGGGACAGAGGGAGGCCAGTACTTC; CDR3: CASSPGGTEGGQYF
D: TRBD1; size: NA; J: TRBJ1-2; V: TRBV6-4; DNA: TGTGCCAGCAGTGACGCCGGCAGGGGGTTCTCTGGCTACACCTTC; CDR3: CASSDAGRGFSGYTF
D: NA; size: NA; J: TRBJ1-4; V: TRBV19; DNA: TGTGCCAGTAGTATATCCCACTCGTTTCCAAAACTGTTTTTT; CDR3: CASSISHSFPKLFF